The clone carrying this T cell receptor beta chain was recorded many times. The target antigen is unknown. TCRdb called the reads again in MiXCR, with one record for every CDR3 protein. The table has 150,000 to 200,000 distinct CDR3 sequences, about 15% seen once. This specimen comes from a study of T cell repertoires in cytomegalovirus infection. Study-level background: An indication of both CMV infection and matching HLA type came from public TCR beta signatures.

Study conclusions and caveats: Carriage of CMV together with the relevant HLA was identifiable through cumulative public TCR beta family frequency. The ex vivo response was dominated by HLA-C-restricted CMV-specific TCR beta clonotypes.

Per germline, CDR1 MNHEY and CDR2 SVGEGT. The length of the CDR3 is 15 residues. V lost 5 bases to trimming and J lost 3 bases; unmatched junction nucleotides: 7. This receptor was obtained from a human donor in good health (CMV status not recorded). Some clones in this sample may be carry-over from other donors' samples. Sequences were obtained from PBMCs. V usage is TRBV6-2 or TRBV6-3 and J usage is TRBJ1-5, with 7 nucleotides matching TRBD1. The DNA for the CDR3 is TGTGCCAGCAGTCGTTACAGGGGTAACAATCAGCCCCAGCATTTT. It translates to CASSRYRGNNQPQHF.